This T cell receptor (beta chain) was recovered during a study of patients and donors after allogeneic stem cell transplantation. Looked up from germline, CDR1 is LGHNA and CDR2 is YSLEER. The CDR3 is 16 residues long. The V gene end was trimmed by 1 base and the J gene end by 4 bases; junction bases not matched to a gene: 2. TCRdb redid the calling of the RT-PCR reads with MiXCR, one entry per CDR3 protein. The sample has 9,500 to 10,000 distinct CDR3 sequences, more than 4.5% seen once. This clonotype was picked up many times. The sample comprised blood, either unsorted or a sorted T cell fraction (not recorded which). This TCR derives from a human donor who was either an allogeneic HSCT recipient or a stem cell or donor lymphocyte infusion donor (not recorded which). It is not recorded whose cells these are; they may come from a transplant donor. This chain joins TRBV4-3 and TRBJ2-1; 12 nucleotides align to TRBD2. The CDR3 spells CASSQGLAGVYNEQFF. The CDR3 DNA reads as TGCGCCAGCAGCCAAGGACTAGCGGGAGTTTACAATGAGCAGTTCTTC.